This TCR beta chain was sequenced in a study of blood T cell repertoires in COVID-19. Study overall: Some COVID-19 samples were acute and others convalescent; all came from the United States, Italy and Spain.

V gave up 7 bases and J gave up 4 bases; unmatched junction bases: 14. Germline values: CDR1 SEHNR, CDR2 FQNEAQ (reference sequence). CDR3 length equals 18 residues. The protocol was immunoSEQ multiplex PCR, while the TCRdb copy is restricted to in-frame clones and leaves out a portion. The repertoire consists of roughly 100,000 clones, with approximately 85% occurring once and the leading ten covering 9.9%. The source material was peripheral blood. The receptor's source is a man aged 40-49 years with active or convalescent COVID-19. This rearrangement joins TRBV7-9 to TRBJ1-5, with 12 bases lining up with TRBD1. This CDR3 is CASIIQPGQGAINQPQHF. The CDR3 region has the DNA TGTGCCAGCATCATCCAACCGGGACAGGGGGCAATTAATCAGCCCCAGCATTTT.